The 22 T cell receptor beta chains presented below share a single source sample, sequenced in a study of blood T cell repertoires in COVID-19. TCRdb's copy holds only in-frame clones and misses some; the assay was immunoSEQ multiplex PCR. The table shows a few hundred thousand clones, with around 92% occurring only once. The sample was peripheral blood. All receptors come from a young adult with COVID-19, enrolled during active disease.

The J gene is TRBJ2-1, the V gene TRBV15; perhaps TRBD2 as D (5 bases). V was pared by 1 base and J by 4 bases, with 11 bases between. The CDR3 spans 15 residues. CDR1 is LNHNV, CDR2 YYDKDF, per germline (reference sequence). CDR3 sequence: CATSRVVGAYNEQFF. As DNA, the CDR3 is TGTGCCACCAGCAGAGTGGTGGGAGCTTACAATGAGCAGTTCTTC.

The rearrangement uses TRBV6-5 and TRBJ2-5; D is undetermined. The V gene's germline CDR1 is MNHEY and CDR2 SVGAGI. The length of the CDR3 is 14 residues. The V gene lost 9 bases and the J gene lost 0 bases, with 14 bases spanning the gap. The CDR3 bases are TGTGCCAGTTCTCTCTCGGAGTACCAAGAGACCCAGTACTTC. It codes for CASSLSEYQETQYF.

The V and J genes are TRBV30 and TRBJ2-6, with D tentatively TRBD1 (6 bases). The germline gives CDR1 GTSNPN, CDR2 SVGIG (reference sequence). This CDR3 spans 14 amino acids. V lost 4 bases, J lost 2 bases, and 9 bases lay in between. The CDR3 loop is CAWNRVTGANVLTF. CDR3 nucleotides: TGTGCCTGGAACAGGGTAACTGGGGCCAACGTCCTGACTTTC. The variable domain in full, completed from reference TRBV30 and TRBJ2-6, reads SQTIHQWPATLVQPVGSPLSLECTVEGTSNPNLYWYRQAAGRGLQLLFYSVGIGQISSEVPQNLSASRPQDRQFILSSKKLLLSDSGFYLCAWNRVTGANVLTFGAGSRLTVL.

The V gene is TRBV2, the J gene TRBJ2-7; TRBD2 matches 8 bases. V dropped 10 bases and J dropped 6; count of bases not matched to a gene: 17. Germline assignment: CDR1 SNHLY and CDR2 FYNNEI. The CDR3 covers 15 residues. The CDR3 DNA is TGTGCCACCCCTCCCCTTAGCGGGACCCCATCCGAGCAGTACTTC. This translates into CATPPLSGTPSEQYF. The complete variable domain, with remaining parts taken from reference TRBV2 and TRBJ2-7, reads EPEVTQTPSHQVTQMGQEVILRCVPISNHLYFYWYRQILGQKVEFLVSFYNNEISEKSEIFDDQFSVERPDGSNFTLKIRSTKLEDSAMYFCATPPLSGTPSEQYFGPGTRLTVT.

The J gene is TRBJ1-3, the V gene TRBV2; no reliable D call. Germline values: CDR1 SNHLY, CDR2 FYNNEI. There are 15 residues in the CDR3. Trimming left V 4 bases short and J 6 bases short, with 16 bases between. CDR3 amino acids: CASSVPGLEANTIYF. CDR3 DNA sequence: TGTGCCAGCAGTGTACCGGGCCTGGAGGCAAACACCATATATTTT.

Only one count was recorded for this clone. The V and J genes are TRBV4-1 and TRBJ2-2; maybe TRBD2 (6 bases). Between the trimmed V and J ends, which lost 4 bases and 5 bases, there was a span of 20 bases. The CDR3 spans 17 residues. Germline V gene sequence: CDR1 MGHRA, CDR2 YSYEKL. The chain's CDR3 is CASSLRGAGTVTGELFF. The CDR3 DNA follows: TGCGCCAGCAGCCTTAGAGGGGCGGGGACGGTGACCGGGGAGCTGTTTTTT.

This chain joins TRBV9 and TRBJ2-3, with TRBD1 identical over 9 bases. The V gene's germline CDR1 is SGDLS and CDR2 YYNGEE. J was trimmed by 4 bases and V by 3 bases; bases with no gene match: 15. The length of the CDR3 is 18 residues. CDR3 in amino acids: CASSENPGQGVLPDTQYF. DNA for the CDR3: TGTGCCAGCAGCGAAAACCCGGGACAGGGCGTCCTTCCAGATACGCAGTATTTT.

The chain recombines TRBV19 with TRBJ2-5, with TRBD1 matching 9 bases. Germline V lookup: CDR1 LNHDA, CDR2 SQIVND (reference sequence). The CDR3 sequence is 13 residues long. V gave up 10 bases and J gave up 7 bases; unmatched junction bases: 10. CDR3 in amino acids: CATNDRGMGTQYF. In DNA, the CDR3 is TGTGCCACCAACGACAGGGGGATGGGGACCCAGTACTTC.

V is TRBV5-1 and J is TRBJ2-1; 12 bases align to TRBD2. Germline values: CDR1 SGHRS, CDR2 YFSETQ. The CDR3 is made up of 16 amino acids. Trimming took 1 base from V and 9 from J; bases not matched to a gene: 8. The CDR3, as DNA: TGCGCCAGCAGCTTGAGCGCTAGCGGGAGGGCCGGTGAGCAGTTCTTC. It translates to CASSLSASGRAGEQFF.

The chain links TRBV27 to TRBJ1-5; 10 nucleotides line up with TRBD1. CDR3 length equals 17 residues. Germline V lookup: CDR1 MNHEY, CDR2 SMNVEV (reference sequence). V lost 3 bases and J lost 4; bases outside the gene matches: 9. CDR3 loop: CASSLTAGTGVNQPQHF. The CDR3 bases are TGTGCCAGCAGTTTGACCGCCGGGACAGGGGTAAATCAGCCCCAGCATTTT.

The gene calls are TRBV7-9 and TRBJ2-7, with TRBD1 identical over 7 bases. Germline CDR1 is SEHNR and CDR2 is FQNEAQ (reference sequence). J was trimmed by 2 bases and V by 3 bases; bases with no gene match: 1. The CDR3 has 13 residues. This CDR3 reads CASSLQGAYEQYF. CDR3 nucleotide sequence: TGTGCCAGCAGCTTGCAGGGGGCCTACGAGCAGTACTTC. Complete variable domain (other parts from reference TRBV7-9 and TRBJ2-7): DTGVSQNPRHKITKRGQNVTFRCDPISEHNRLYWYRQTLGQGPEFLTYFQNEAQLEKSRLLSDRFSAERPKGSFSTLEIQRTEQGDSAMYLCASSLQGAYEQYFGPGTRLTVT.

This chain uses TRBV29-1 with TRBJ1-1; D call uncertain. The V gene's germline CDR1 is SQVTM and CDR2 ANQGSEA. The CDR3 extends over 15 amino acids. V lost 1 base and J lost 0, with 12 bases in between. CDR3 nucleotides: TGCAGCGTTGAAGGATCGGATCGGGTGAACACTGAAGCTTTCTTT. Protein: CSVEGSDRVNTEAFF.

The V and J genes are TRBV12-3 or TRBV12-4 and TRBJ1-1; D gene ambiguous. V was shortened by 3 bases and J by 1 base, with 6 bases between the two germline ends. CDR3 length equals 13 residues. The DNA of the CDR3 is TGTGCCAGCAGTTTTGGCCAGAACACTGAAGCTTTCTTT. This gives the protein CASSFGQNTEAFF.

Concerning this clone: The same CDR3 is also encoded by other DNA sequences in this sample. The chain combines TRBV19 with TRBJ1-1, with 7 bases fitting TRBD1. Trimming took 4 bases from V and 2 from J; bases not matched to a gene: 4. The CDR3 is 14 residues long. Germline CDR1 reads LNHDA; CDR2 reads SQIVND (reference sequence). CDR3 amino acids: CASSTGQPNTEAFF. In DNA, the CDR3 is TGTGCCAGTAGTACGGGACAGCCTAACACTGAAGCTTTCTTT.

The J gene is TRBJ2-7, the V gene TRBV6-2 or TRBV6-3, with a weak D call TRBD1 (5 bases). Germline lookup yields CDR1 MNHEY and CDR2 SVGEGT. Trimming took 4 bases from V and 4 from J, leaving 11 bases between them. The CDR3 extends over 13 amino acids. The CDR3 sequence: CASSSNRIYEQYF. CDR3 DNA: TGTGCCAGCAGTTCAAACAGGATATACGAGCAGTACTTC.

CDR3 nucleotide sequence: TGTGCCAGCAGTTACGAGGCTCAGCCCCAGCATTTT. Its translation: CASSYEAQPQHF. The V gene is TRBV7-9, the J gene TRBJ1-5; D is ambiguous. Germline CDR1 SEHNR, CDR2 FQNEAQ (reference sequence). This CDR3 contains 12 residues. V lost 6 bases and J 6 bases, leaving 9 bases between the germline ends. Based on the CDR3 plus reference TRBV7-9 and TRBJ1-5, the full variable domain is DTGVSQNPRHKITKRGQNVTFRCDPISEHNRLYWYRQTLGQGPEFLTYFQNEAQLEKSRLLSDRFSAERPKGSFSTLEIQRTEQGDSAMYLCASSYEAQPQHFGDGTRLSIL.

The chain couples TRBV23-1 to TRBJ2-1; 10 nucleotides agree with TRBD2. TRBV23-1 is an open reading frame, and its role is uncertain. The V gene end was trimmed by 0 bases and the J gene end by 5 bases; junction bases not matched to a gene: 10. The CDR3 runs to 18 residues. The CDR3 DNA reads TGCGCCAGCAGTCAATCGTATCTAGCGGGAGTGGGACACAATGAGCAGTTCTTC. Translating gives CASSQSYLAGVGHNEQFF.

The rearrangement uses TRBV2 and TRBJ2-2; possible D gene TRBD1, 6 bases. The V end was cut by 6 bases, the J end by 3 bases, with 14 bases between. CDR3 length: 15 amino acids. Germline V gene sequence: CDR1 SNHLY, CDR2 FYNNEI. Here the CDR3 reads CASSVQGTDTGELFF. CDR3 in DNA: TGTGCCAGCAGCGTACAGGGAACGGACACCGGGGAGCTGTTTTTT.

The genes are TRBV6-1 and TRBJ1-5, with 7 bases that match TRBD1. V lost 2 bases, J lost 6 bases, and 7 bases stayed unmatched. The germline gives CDR1 MNHNS, CDR2 SASEGT. The CDR3 length is 15 residues. The CDR3 is CASSEIGTEGQPQHF. CDR3 sequence (DNA): TGTGCCAGCAGTGAAATCGGGACAGAAGGTCAGCCCCAGCATTTT.

This clone was seen at least ten times. The same CDR3 also results from other DNA sequences found in this sample. V and J are TRBV5-1 and TRBJ2-7; TRBD1 agrees at 9 bases. Germline CDR1 SGHRS, CDR2 YFSETQ. V was clipped by 0 bases and J by 3 bases; unmatched bases: 4. The CDR3 sequence is 15 residues long. The CDR3 DNA reads TGCGCCAGCAGCTTGGAGGGACAGGGAATCTACGAGCAGTACTTC. This encodes CASSLEGQGIYEQYF.

V and J are TRBV5-8 and TRBJ1-5; TRBD1 matches 7 bases. CDR1 SGHTS and CDR2 YDEGEE come from the germline V gene. The CDR3 contains 16 residues. J lost 6 bases, V lost 4 bases, and 13 bases had no gene match. CDR3 nucleotides: TGTGCCAGCAGCAGAGGGGACAGAGGTCTGGGTCAGCCCCAGCATTTT. This gives the protein CASSRGDRGLGQPQHF.

A few counts support this clone. The chain has TRBV7-3 and TRBJ1-1; 9 nucleotides line up with TRBD1. V gave up 5 bases and J gave up 7 bases; unmatched junction bases: 11. The CDR3 consists of 15 residues. The V gene's germline CDR1 is SGHTA and CDR2 FQGTGA. CDR3 nucleotide sequence: TGTGCCAGCAGCCTGACAGGGGGAAATATGAATGAAGCTTTCTTT. It specifies CASSLTGGNMNEAFF.